This T cell receptor (beta chain) was recorded in a study of identical twins. CDR1 is MNHNS and CDR2 is SASEGT in the germline V gene. The CDR3 has 18 amino acids. V gave up 8 bases and J gave up 0 bases, with 23 bases separating them. As for this clonotype: The antigen is undetermined.

MiXCR was run by TCRdb on the 5' RACE reads, yielding one entry per CDR3 protein. The table includes a few hundred thousand distinct CDR3 sequences, about 8.3% detected once. The study, taken as a whole, reports: These conclusions were based on statistical analysis (cross-sectional, not following the same donors). Invariant populations such as MAIT and iNKT cells could partly muddle zero-insertion analyses.

Donors uniformly comprised healthy Caucasians. The same sample was also used in a study of yellow fever vaccine responses in identical twins.

The chain combines TRBV6-1 with TRBJ2-1; tentatively, D is TRBD1 (6 bases). This receptor was obtained from a young woman in good health. The sample consisted of memory (CD45RO+) T cells sorted from blood. The CDR3 loop is CASPDGQGRFFSYNEQFF. DNA of the CDR3: TGTGCCAGCCCCGATGGCCAGGGGCGCTTTTTCTCCTACAATGAGCAGTTCTTC.